These 13 T cell receptor beta chains were sequenced from one sample in a study of blood T cell repertoires in COVID-19. The data were produced by immunoSEQ multiplex PCR, yet TCRdb's version contains in-frame clones alone and is incomplete. The sample holds several thousand clones; approximately 87% are singletons and the top ten take roughly 6%. Sequencing input: peripheral blood. Receptors were obtained from a man in his fifties or sixties with acute or convalescent COVID-19.

The gene calls are TRBV7-9 and TRBJ2-7, with D perhaps matching TRBD1 (6 bases). Deletions cut 2 bases from V and 2 bases from J, with 13 bases between. Germline values: CDR1 SEHNR, CDR2 FQNEAQ (reference sequence). This CDR3 spans 15 amino acids. The chain's CDR3 is CASSLRQGMAYEQYF. Written as DNA, the CDR3 is TGTGCCAGCAGCTTACGGCAGGGGATGGCCTACGAGCAGTACTTC.

Written as DNA, the CDR3 is TGTGCCACCACTAGCGGGAGAGCAGATACGCAGTATTTT. The encoded protein is CATTSGRADTQYF. The V call is TRBV6-1, the J call TRBJ2-3; 11 positions match TRBD2. The CDR3 totals 13 residues. Per germline, CDR1 MNHNS and CDR2 SASEGT. The J segment lost 4 bases and the V segment lost 10 bases, leaving 4 bases of the junction unmatched.

V is TRBV4-1 and J is TRBJ2-7, with D tentatively TRBD1 (5 bases). The CDR3 runs 14 residues. Deletions cut 0 bases from V and 2 bases from J, with 8 bases between. The germline CDR1 and CDR2 sequences are MGHRA and YSYEKL. The CDR3 loop reads CASSQEAGPYEQYF. The DNA of the CDR3 is TGCGCCAGCAGCCAAGAGGCAGGGCCCTACGAGCAGTACTTC.

The J gene is TRBJ2-5, the V gene TRBV12-3 or TRBV12-4; 7 positions agree with TRBD1. The CDR3 is 13 residues long. The trim removed 8 bases at V and 0 bases at J, leaving 3 bases unmatched. CDR3 nucleotides: TGTGCCAGCCAGGACAGGTACCAAGAGACCCAGTACTTC. As protein: CASQDRYQETQYF.

V usage is TRBV2 and J usage is TRBJ2-5; D is perhaps TRBD1 (5 bases). CDR3 length: 12 amino acids. Germline V gives CDR1 SNHLY, CDR2 FYNNEI. The V and J ends lost 9 bases and 5 bases respectively, with 13 bases between them. As DNA, the CDR3 is TGTGCCAGACAGGCCCTACCGGAGACCCAGTACTTC. This sequence encodes CARQALPETQYF.

This clone was counted a single time. The chain uses TRBV5-1 and TRBJ2-3, with 9 positions matching TRBD2. Looked up from germline, CDR1 is SGHRS and CDR2 is YFSETQ. The CDR3 sequence is 15 residues long. V shed 0 bases, J shed 2 bases, and the junction held 1 base outside the gene matches. The CDR3 nucleotides are TGCGCCAGCAGCTTGGGGACTAGCGACACAGATACGCAGTATTTT. Amino acid sequence: CASSLGTSDTDTQYF.

V is TRBV4-1 and J is TRBJ2-7; the match to TRBD2 covers 10 bases. From germline, CDR1 is MGHRA and CDR2 YSYEKL. This CDR3 contains 15 residues. The V and J ends lost 0 bases and 2 bases, in that order; junction bases with no gene match: 1. The CDR3 DNA sequence: TGCGCCAGCAGCCAAGAACTAGCGGGGACCTACGAGCAGTACTTC. Protein sequence: CASSQELAGTYEQYF.

Of note for this clone: The sample holds other DNA sequences that translate to the same CDR3. The V call is TRBV7-9, the J call TRBJ2-3; 9 positions match TRBD2. Germline V lookup: CDR1 SEHNR, CDR2 FQNEAQ (reference sequence). This CDR3 is built from 15 residues. The V gene end was trimmed by 3 bases and the J gene end by 0 bases; junction bases not matched to a gene: 1. The CDR3 sequence: CASSLTSGSTDTQYF. Here the CDR3 DNA reads TGTGCCAGCAGCTTGACTAGCGGAAGCACAGATACGCAGTATTTT.

The table lists this clone with a count of one. The chain recombines TRBV10-3 with TRBJ1-3, with D unclear. The V end was cut by 10 bases, the J end by 7 bases, with 8 bases between. The germline V gene has CDR1 ENHRY and CDR2 SYGVKD. This CDR3 is built from 10 residues. This chain's CDR3 is CATGLNTIYF. The CDR3 nucleotides read TGTGCCACCGGTTTGAACACCATATATTTT.

V and J are TRBV4-1 and TRBJ2-2; 11 bases fit TRBD1. The trim removed 2 bases at V and 4 bases at J, leaving 3 bases unmatched. The CDR3 contains 16 residues. The germline V gene has CDR1 MGHRA and CDR2 YSYEKL. The CDR3, as DNA: TGCGCCAGCAGCCAATTAGGGACAGGGGGCACCGGGGAGCTGTTTTTT. This encodes CASSQLGTGGTGELFF.

This clone was seen a few times. The genes are TRBV5-5 and TRBJ1-4, with 7 nucleotides matching TRBD1. The V gene end was trimmed by 5 bases and the J gene end by 4 bases; junction bases not matched to a gene: 5. The CDR3 consists of 14 residues. CDR1 and CDR2 from the germline V gene are SGHKS and YYEKEE (reference sequence). This CDR3 is CASSGTALNEKLFF. The CDR3 bases are TGTGCCAGCAGTGGGACAGCCCTTAATGAAAAACTGTTTTTT.

The V call is TRBV7-8, the J call TRBJ2-3; 9 bases align to TRBD2. The V gene end was trimmed by 1 base and the J gene end by 6 bases; junction bases not matched to a gene: 8. The CDR3 is 16 amino acids. CDR1 SGHVS and CDR2 FQNEAQ come from the germline V gene. The DNA of the CDR3 is TGTGCCAGCAGCTTAGATTTGCGGGGGGGTGAGGATACGCAGTATTTT. Translation gives CASSLDLRGGEDTQYF. Complete variable domain (other parts from reference TRBV7-8 and TRBJ2-3): GAGVSQSPRYKVAKRGQDVALRCDPISGHVSLFWYQQALGQGPEFLTYFQNEAQLDKSGLPSDRFFAERPEGSVSTLKIQRTQQEDSAVYLCASSLDLRGGEDTQYFGPGTRLTVL.

This clone was seen once. The J gene is TRBJ2-7, the V gene TRBV29-1; 7 positions match TRBD1. The CDR3 covers 13 residues. The J segment lost 0 bases and the V segment lost 7 bases, leaving 6 bases of the junction unmatched. Germline loops: CDR1 SQVTM, CDR2 ANQGSEA. CDR3 coding DNA: TGCAGCGCCGCCGGACAGGCCTCCTACGAGCAGTACTTC. Amino acids: CSAAGQASYEQYF.